The 17 T cell receptor beta chains listed next were all sequenced from one sample in a study of blood T cells in healthy people across ages. Combining a sample-barcoded 5' primer with a J-beta primer mix, a second PCR ran for 7 to 11 cycles. TCRdb called the 5' RACE reads again in MiXCR, with one record for every CDR3 protein. The profile covers 1.5 million to 2 million distinct CDR3 sequences, with 35% to 50% appearing a single time and under 25% taken by the ten largest. Sequenced material: blood. Receptor source: a human donor in good health.

There are a few counts of this clonotype. V and J are TRBV4-2 and TRBJ2-1; TRBD1 matches at 9 bases. Germline CDR1 LGHNA, CDR2 YNFKEQ. The junction had 8 bases not matched to a gene; V was cut back by 2 bases and J by 12 bases. CDR3 length equals 14 residues. Written as DNA, the CDR3 is TGTGCCAGCAGCCAATCGGGGACAGGGTTGAGGCAGTTCTTC. Encoded protein: CASSQSGTGLRQFF.

This clonotype was counted at least ten times. CDR3 nucleotide sequence: TGCAGCGTTGAAGAGGGGGCTTTAGTAGAATATGAGCAGTTCTTC. Translation: CSVEEGALVEYEQFF. The chain recombines TRBV29-1 with TRBJ2-1, with D possibly being TRBD1 (6 bases). Germline V gives CDR1 SQVTM, CDR2 ANQGSEA. The CDR3 has 15 amino acids. V was cut by 0 bases and J by 8 bases, with 17 bases left in between.

This clonotype was seen only a few times. At one of its ends the junction is not consistent with the germline gene, which may arise from a read error. The J gene is TRBJ2-5, the V gene TRBV6-1, with TRBD1 as a possible D gene (5 bases). CDR3 length equals 16 residues. From germline, CDR1 is MNHNS and CDR2 SASEGT. In DNA form, the CDR3 reads TGTGCCAGCACTGAAGACGCTTCAACAGGAGCCGGGACCCAGTACTTC. As protein: CASTEDASTGAGTQYF.

The genes are TRBV7-2 and TRBJ1-1; possible D gene TRBD1, 6 bases. This CDR3 spans 16 amino acids. Deletions cut 5 bases from V and 1 base from J, with 17 bases between. CDR1 is SGHTA, CDR2 FQGNSA, per germline. CDR3 sequence (DNA): TGTGCCAGCAGCCTAAATCAGGGGCGACGGAACACTGAAGCTTTCTTT. It codes for CASSLNQGRRNTEAFF.

A note on this clonotype: Germline and junction disagree at one end, which may indicate a read error. The chain links TRBV28 to TRBJ1-1; TRBD1 is a possible D gene (5 bases). The CDR3 loop spans 16 amino acids. The germline V gene has CDR1 MDHEN and CDR2 SYDVKM. CDR3 sequence reads: CASLRVSLEVNTEVFF. Here the CDR3 DNA reads TGTGCCAGCCTCAGGGTATCCCTCGAGGTGAACACTGAAGTTTTCTTT.

This rearrangement joins TRBV20-1 to TRBJ2-7; the D is unclear. The length of the CDR3 is 15 residues. CDR1 and CDR2 (germline): DFQATT, SNEGSKA (reference sequence). Trimming took off 0 bases at V and 3 bases at J, with 15 bases between the two ends. The CDR3 spells CSAREPFTADYEQYF. DNA of the CDR3: TGCAGTGCTAGAGAACCCTTCACGGCCGACTACGAGCAGTACTTC.

This clonotype appeared a single time. V is TRBV27 and J is TRBJ2-5; possible D gene TRBD2, 6 bases. V lost 5 bases and J lost 13, with 17 bases in between. The CDR3 is 12 residues long. Germline assignment: CDR1 MNHEY and CDR2 SMNVEV (reference sequence). The CDR3 coding sequence is TGTGCCAGCAGTGACCGCCGTGGGACTCCGTACTTC. The encoded protein is CASSDRRGTPYF.

The table lists this clonotype with many counts. This chain joins TRBV20-1 and TRBJ2-3, with 9 bases that match TRBD2. J was trimmed by 3 bases and V by 6 bases; bases with no gene match: 4. The germline V gene encodes CDR1 DFQATT and CDR2 SNEGSKA (reference sequence). The length of the CDR3 is 13 residues. The CDR3: CSASSGGTDTQYF. The CDR3 DNA sequence: TGCAGTGCCAGTAGCGGGGGTACAGATACGCAGTATTTT.

The V gene is TRBV6-1, the J gene TRBJ2-7; 7 positions agree with TRBD1. The CDR3 extends over 14 amino acids. J lost 4 bases, V lost 5 bases, and 8 bases had no gene match. The germline CDR1 and CDR2 sequences are MNHNS and SASEGT. DNA of the CDR3: TGTGCCAGCAGTTGGTCCCGGGACAGTTACGAGCAGTACTTC. Amino acid sequence: CASSWSRDSYEQYF.

This chain uses TRBV29-1 with TRBJ1-3, with D possibly TRBD1 on 5 matching bases. V shed 7 bases and J shed 0 bases, with 10 bases lying between them. From germline, CDR1 is SQVTM and CDR2 ANQGSEA. This CDR3 region has 13 residues. The DNA for the CDR3 is TGCAGCGGCGGACAAGGCTCTGGAAACACCATATATTTT. Translated, it gives CSGGQGSGNTIYF.

This chain joins TRBV3-1 and TRBJ1-2, with D possibly matching TRBD1 (6 bases). Trimming stripped 1 base from V and 7 bases from J, with 16 bases between. CDR1 is LGHDT and CDR2 is YNNKEL in the germline V gene (reference sequence). The CDR3 covers 15 residues. The CDR3 spells CASSQAGRGARGYTF. The CDR3 DNA follows: TGTGCCAGCAGCCAAGCTGGACGGGGGGCGCGTGGCTACACCTTC.

The V and J genes are TRBV6-6 and TRBJ1-2, with TRBD1 as a possible D gene (5 bases). The length of the CDR3 is 12 residues. V shed 7 bases and J shed 4 bases, with 10 bases lying between them. Germline-derived CDR1 and CDR2 are MNHNY and SVGAGI (reference sequence). The CDR3 bases are TGTGCCAGCATTGGGGGTTCCTATGGCTACACCTTC. Amino acids: CASIGGSYGYTF.

This sequence joins TRBV4-1 and TRBJ2-7; D is perhaps TRBD1 (6 bases). V dropped 1 base and J dropped 2 bases, with 18 bases sitting between them. The CDR3 has 17 residues. CDR1 and CDR2 from the germline V gene are MGHRA and YSYEKL. The CDR3 spells CASSQARDTGKTYEQYF. In DNA, the CDR3 is TGCGCCAGCAGCCAAGCCAGGGACACCGGAAAAACCTACGAGCAGTACTTC.

This clonotype was observed a few times. This chain connects TRBV20-1 to TRBJ2-3; 12 bases match TRBD2. The CDR3 has 17 residues. From germline, CDR1 is DFQATT and CDR2 SNEGSKA (reference sequence). The junction had 7 bases not matched to a gene; V was cut back by 3 bases and J by 0 bases. CDR3 nucleotide sequence: TGCAGTGCTAGCCTAGCGGGGGGGCTTATGAGCACAGATACGCAGTATTTT. It specifies CSASLAGGLMSTDTQYF.

V is TRBV4-2 and J is TRBJ2-1, with 8 bases matching TRBD1. This CDR3 is built from 16 residues. Losses at the gene ends were 4 bases for V and 3 bases for J; bases not matched to a gene: 8. Germline V lookup: CDR1 LGHNA, CDR2 YNFKEQ. CDR3: CASSRHRGAGYNEQFF. The CDR3 DNA is TGTGCCAGCAGCCGCCACAGGGGGGCAGGCTACAATGAGCAGTTCTTC.

The chain couples TRBV20-1 to TRBJ2-4; weak D call: TRBD1 (6 bases). Near its end, the DNA agrees better with TRBJ2-7, so the J call may be wrong. Germline V gives CDR1 DFQATT, CDR2 SNEGSKA (reference sequence). This CDR3 is 13 amino acids long. The CDR3 region has the DNA TGCAGTGCTAAGGGGCAGGGGATCTACGAGCAGTACTTC. Its protein is CSAKGQGIYEQYF.

The J gene is TRBJ2-1, the V gene TRBV20-1, with 8 bases matching TRBD2. This CDR3 region has 17 residues. J lost 10 bases, V lost 0 bases, and 17 bases had no gene match. Germline V gene sequence: CDR1 DFQATT, CDR2 SNEGSKA (reference sequence). CDR3: CSARDFRSGGGFREQFF. In DNA, the CDR3 is TGCAGTGCTAGAGATTTTCGAAGCGGGGGAGGATTCAGGGAGCAGTTCTTC.